The present TCR beta chain was sequenced within a study of monozygotic twins with inflammatory bowel disease. Across eight separate reactions for each sample, cDNA was made. Template-switch reactions added UMIs with a 6-nucleotide sample barcode. TCRdb re-called the 5' RACE reads; one entry per CDR3 protein, DNA not given. Its listing shows about 440,000 distinct CDR3 sequences. Germline V CDR1 and CDR2: SGHTA, FQGNSA. This CDR3 is 15 amino acids long. The V and J genes are TRBV7-2 and TRBJ1-4. This receptor was taken from a human donor with ulcerative colitis or Crohn's disease, or a healthy co-twin of an affected twin (not recorded which). Sequencing used blood. The CDR3 protein is CASSLGVATNEKLFF.